These 7 T cell receptor beta chains came from one sample sequenced in a study of T cell repertoires in cytomegalovirus infection. These TCRs are of unknown antigen specificity. TCRdb re-derived calls from the reads in MiXCR, one entry per CDR3 protein. The sample holds around 310,000 distinct CDR3 sequences, 29% seen once. The sample in question was cultured PBMCs, obtained from culture after CMV antigen stimulation. These receptors came from a human donor in good health (CMV status not recorded). Some clones in this sample may be carry-over from other donors' samples.

The rearrangement joins TRBV20-1 to TRBJ2-3; tentatively, D is TRBD2 (5 bases). The V gene's germline CDR1 is DFQATT and CDR2 SNEGSKA (reference sequence). The CDR3 is 17 residues long. Trimming took 5 bases from V and 0 from J, leaving 21 bases between them. The DNA of the CDR3 is TGCAGTGCTCCGTCGAGGAGGTTCAGGTCTAGCACAGATACGCAGTATTTT. It is translated as CSAPSRRFRSSTDTQYF.

The chain employs TRBV14 and TRBJ1-1; D remains ambiguous. The CDR3 sequence is 16 residues long. V was cut by 0 bases and J by 4 bases, with 15 bases left in between. Germline V gene data show CDR1 as SGHDN and CDR2 as FVKESK. The DNA for the CDR3 is TGTGCCAGCAGCCAAGATAGCTGGGTACGGGGCACTGAAGCTTTCTTT. Its protein product is CASSQDSWVRGTEAFF.

The chain uses TRBV7-2 and TRBJ1-2; the match to TRBD1 covers 12 bases. The CDR3 extends over 16 amino acids. V shed 4 bases and J 3 bases; nucleotides not matched to a gene: 6. Per germline, CDR1 SGHTA and CDR2 FQGNSA. The CDR3 loop reads CASSSRDRGRHYGYTF. The DNA of the CDR3 is TGTGCCAGCAGCTCCCGGGACAGGGGGCGCCACTATGGCTACACCTTC.

This clonotype was seen more than once but under ten times. J is TRBJ1-2 and V is TRBV12-3 or TRBV12-4, with 7 bases identical to TRBD1. The CDR3 is 12 amino acids. The ends lost 5 bases at V and 10 bases at J; junction bases unmatched: 7. CDR3 loop: CASSPTTGSYTF. The CDR3 nucleotides are TGTGCCAGCAGTCCTACGACAGGGTCCTACACCTTC.

The rearrangement links TRBV18 to TRBJ1-1, with TRBD1 identical over 10 bases. There are 16 residues in the CDR3. Germline V gene lookup returns CDR1 KGHSH and CDR2 LQKENI. V dropped 3 bases and J dropped 4; count of bases not matched to a gene: 8. The CDR3 sequence is CASSPLAGQGSTEAFF. The CDR3 DNA is TGTGCCAGCTCACCTCTGGCGGGACAGGGGTCCACTGAAGCTTTCTTT.

The CDR3 bases are TGTGCCAGCACCATCGGGATAACAGAATTCACCGGGGAGCTGTTTTTT. Protein sequence: CASTIGITEFTGELFF. The chain carries TRBV6-5 and TRBJ2-2, with a weak D call TRBD2 (5 bases). The CDR3 runs to 16 residues. CDR1 and CDR2 (germline): MNHEY, SVGAGI. The V and J ends lost 7 bases and 4 bases respectively, with 19 bases between them.

This clonotype was detected only once. The chain has TRBV5-4 and TRBJ1-3; tentatively, D is TRBD1 (5 bases). The CDR3 runs to 14 residues. Per the germline V gene, CDR1 is SGHNT and CDR2 is YYREEE (reference sequence). The ends were cut back, 0 bases at V and 6 bases at J, with 10 bases in the middle. CDR3 sequence reads: CASSLVGAENTIYF. CDR3 DNA sequence: TGTGCCAGCAGCTTGGTAGGGGCTGAAAACACCATATATTTT.